This paragraph reports one TCR beta chain. This record comes from a study of patients and donors after allogeneic stem cell transplantation. The germline V gene has CDR1 SGHTA and CDR2 FQGNSA. There are 15 residues in the CDR3. Trimming cost V 3 bases and J 4 bases, with 12 bases left between them. MiXCR, applied by TCRdb to the RT-PCR reads, yields one record per CDR3 protein. The sample yields approximately 98,000 distinct CDR3 sequences, about a third seen once. Specimen: blood, either unsorted or a sorted T cell fraction (not recorded which). The clonotype was recovered from a human donor who was either an allogeneic HSCT recipient or a stem cell or donor lymphocyte infusion donor (not recorded which). It is not recorded whose cells these are; they may come from a transplant donor. The chain is built from TRBV7-2 and TRBJ2-2; perhaps D is TRBD1 or TRBD2 (5 bases each). The CDR3 loop is CASSFRELSTGELFF. The CDR3 DNA follows: TGTGCCAGCAGCTTCAGGGAGTTGTCCACCGGGGAGCTGTTTTTT.